This T cell receptor (beta chain) is drawn from a study of beta chain features in type 1 diabetes. CDR3 size: 14 residues. CDR1 WNHNN and CDR2 SYGVQD come from the germline V gene (reference sequence). V was clipped by 0 bases and J by 4 bases, with 9 bases between them. The authors reverse transcribed all of the isolated RNA, so sequencing captured expressed TCRB transcripts. Sequenced by immunoSEQ multiplex PCR; TCRdb stores in-frame clones only, minus some. The table has roughly 41,000 clones, over 45% seen once; the top ten hold 0.72%. Source material: central memory CD4+ T cells from blood. The chain employs TRBV10-1 and TRBJ2-5; a weak D match, TRBD2 (5 bases). The source is a woman under 30 in good health. CDR3 loop: CASSESRGLETQYF. DNA for the CDR3: TGCGCCAGCAGTGAGTCCCGGGGTCTAGAGACCCAGTACTTC.